This TCR beta chain originates from a study of cytomegalovirus exposure and HLA in healthy donors. Study summary: The 650 to 850 first-cohort repertoires and the 130 or so validation repertoires shared the same platform, a later analysis reported. Study observations and caveats: First-cohort TCR clusters were later found to tend to co-occur in the 120 validation repertoires. Among TCR sequences, most were rare, though some public TCRs appeared in many donors. Cytomegalovirus-associated status was assigned to 164 TCR beta chains.

V shed 5 bases and J shed 3 bases, with 13 bases lying between them. Germline CDR1 MDHEN, CDR2 SYDVKM. CDR3 length: 15 amino acids. Clones were read by immunoSEQ multiplex PCR, and TCRdb kept only the in-frame ones, dropping some. Of a few hundred thousand clones listed, 87% are singletons. For this clone: What it binds is not known.

The chain carries TRBV28 and TRBJ2-2; D is tentatively TRBD1 or TRBD2 (6 bases each). Source material: PBMCs. The TCR originated in a man aged 18 to 29 in good health and CMV-seropositive. The CDR3 coding sequence is TGTGCCAGCAGTGCCGGGGGCATCGACACCGGGGAGCTGTTTTTT. Translation: CASSAGGIDTGELFF.